These 28 T cell receptor beta chains were all obtained from the same sample, sequenced in a study of human T cells and chemical hapten exposure. Specified time point: pre-sensitization, week 0. Treatment noted: therapeutic diphenylcyclopropenone sensitization with weekly scalp DPC. TCRdb re-called the RACE reads through MiXCR, storing one row per CDR3 protein. The table has under 200,000 distinct CDR3 sequences, just under 30% seen once. This sample comprised whole blood, obtained in connection with sensitization to the hapten diphenylcyclopropenone (DPC). These receptors were collected from a woman in her twenties or thirties with alopecia areata. Some clones in this sample may be carry-over from other donors' samples.

The J gene is TRBJ2-4, the V gene TRBV7-2; 10 bases agree with TRBD2. The CDR3 totals 18 residues. Unmatched junction bases numbered 9, after V lost 3 bases and J lost 1 base. Per germline, CDR1 SGHTA and CDR2 FQGNSA. The DNA for the CDR3 is TGTGCCAGCAGCTTTGGGCTAGCGGGAGAGGGGGCCAAAAACATTCAGTACTTC. As protein: CASSFGLAGEGAKNIQYF.

The chain carries TRBV2 and TRBJ2-1; 10 bases line up with TRBD2. This CDR3 is built from 15 residues. Trimming removed 6 bases from V and 4 bases from J; junction bases left unmatched: 6. Germline CDR1 reads SNHLY; CDR2 reads FYNNEI. CDR3 region: CASRTSGLSYNEQFF. CDR3 nucleotide sequence: TGTGCCAGCAGGACTAGCGGGCTGTCGTACAATGAGCAGTTCTTC. Full variable domain (outside the CDR3, taken from reference TRBV2 and TRBJ2-1): EPEVTQTPSHQVTQMGQEVILRCVPISNHLYFYWYRQILGQKVEFLVSFYNNEISEKSEIFDDQFSVERPDGSNFTLKIRSTKLEDSAMYFCASRTSGLSYNEQFFGPGTRLTVL.

J is TRBJ1-5 and V is TRBV30, with 8 bases identical to TRBD1. The CDR3 runs to 13 residues. Looked up from germline, CDR1 is GTSNPN and CDR2 is SVGIG (reference sequence). The trim removed 1 base at V and 7 bases at J, leaving 3 bases unmatched. The CDR3 nucleotides read TGTGCCTGGAGTGAGACAGGGGACCAGCCCCAGCATTTT. Translating gives CAWSETGDQPQHF.

Only a few counts were recorded for this clonotype. The chain uses TRBV10-3 and TRBJ2-7; 7 bases are a match to TRBD1. This CDR3 is built from 13 residues. Germline-derived CDR1 and CDR2 are ENHRY and SYGVKD. Trimming removed 7 bases from V and 2 bases from J; junction bases left unmatched: 5. CDR3 sequence: CAITRDRAYEQYF. As DNA, the CDR3 is TGTGCCATCACTAGGGACAGAGCCTACGAGCAGTACTTC.

This clonotype was counted between two and nine times. The chain links TRBV11-1 to TRBJ2-1, with D perhaps matching TRBD2 (5 bases). This CDR3 comprises 12 residues. The V and J ends lost 3 bases and 12 bases respectively, with 12 bases between them. Germline assignment: CDR1 SGHAT and CDR2 FQDESV (reference sequence). The CDR3 protein is CASSLVQDWQFF. For the CDR3, the DNA is TGTGCCAGCAGCTTGGTGCAGGACTGGCAGTTCTTC.

DNA of the CDR3: TGCAGTGCTAGAGATTGGACAGCGGGGGGGCCTGATGAGCAGTTCTTC. It is translated as CSARDWTAGGPDEQFF. The chain couples TRBV20-1 to TRBJ2-1; 10 bases fit TRBD2. V shed 0 bases and J 8 bases; nucleotides not matched to a gene: 10. The length of the CDR3 is 16 residues. The germline V gene has CDR1 DFQATT and CDR2 SNEGSKA (reference sequence).

In this sample, this clonotype turned up a few times. The chain carries TRBV29-1 and TRBJ2-2, with TRBD1 identical over 8 bases. This CDR3 has 17 residues. J was trimmed by 3 bases and V by 0 bases; bases with no gene match: 9. Germline-derived CDR1 and CDR2 are SQVTM and ANQGSEA. In nucleotides, the CDR3 is TGCAGCGTTGAAGATCAAACCGGGACAGGTCACACCGGGGAGCTGTTTTTT. It encodes CSVEDQTGTGHTGELFF.

This clonotype was recorded a few times. This chain joins TRBV4-1 and TRBJ1-1, with D possibly TRBD1 on 6 matching bases. Trimming took off 9 bases at V and 2 bases at J, with 16 bases between the two ends. Germline lookup yields CDR1 MGHRA and CDR2 YSYEKL. The CDR3 totals 14 residues. CDR3 protein: CASTGNQGNTEAFF. The CDR3 coding sequence is TGCGCCAGTACAGGGAACCAAGGAAACACTGAAGCTTTCTTT.

The V gene is TRBV4-3, the J gene TRBJ2-2; D is unclear. This CDR3 comprises 14 residues. V lost 6 bases and J lost 5, with 13 bases in between. From germline, CDR1 is LGHNA and CDR2 YSLEER. In nucleotides, the CDR3 is TGCGCCAGCAGTCAAATCTTGAAGACCGGGGAGCTGTTTTTT. Amino acid sequence: CASSQILKTGELFF.

The chain uses TRBV10-3 and TRBJ2-1; 9 bases are a match to TRBD1. This CDR3 has 16 residues. Germline V gene data show CDR1 as ENHRY and CDR2 as SYGVKD. The ends lost 0 bases at V and 8 bases at J; junction bases unmatched: 8. CDR3 in amino acids: CAISESSTGGFYEQFF. CDR3 nucleotide sequence: TGTGCCATCAGTGAGTCGTCGACAGGGGGGTTCTATGAGCAGTTCTTC.

This clonotype was picked up a small number of times. The V call is TRBV7-9, the J call TRBJ2-7, with D perhaps being TRBD1 or TRBD2 (6 bases each). Deletions cut 5 bases from V and 1 base from J, with 15 bases between. The germline V gene encodes CDR1 SEHNR and CDR2 FQNEAQ (reference sequence). The CDR3 is made up of 15 amino acids. The CDR3 spells CASSQVGGRSYEQYF. CDR3 nucleotides: TGTGCCAGCAGCCAAGTCGGGGGCCGATCCTACGAGCAGTACTTC.

This clonotype was observed once. CDR3 protein: CATSRDQGGGEQYF. CDR3 bases: TGTGCCACCAGCAGAGATCAGGGCGGTGGCGAGCAGTACTTC. This chain links TRBV15 with TRBJ2-7; D may be TRBD1 (5 bases). This CDR3 is 14 amino acids long. Germline CDR1 is LNHNV and CDR2 is YYDKDF (reference sequence). V lost 0 bases and J lost 6, with 12 bases in between.

This clonotype was counted a few times. The V and J genes are TRBV7-2 and TRBJ2-5; 8 bases are a match to TRBD1. Trimming cost V 3 bases and J 12 bases; bases outside gene matches: 6. The germline V gene has CDR1 SGHTA and CDR2 FQGNSA. The CDR3 length is 12 residues. CDR3 sequence reads: CASSFSQGAKYF. The CDR3 DNA is TGTGCCAGCAGCTTTAGTCAGGGGGCGAAGTACTTC.

This clonotype came up a few times. The chain recombines TRBV20-1 with TRBJ2-1, with 9 nucleotides matching TRBD1. This CDR3 spans 17 amino acids. CDR1 and CDR2 from the germline V gene are DFQATT and SNEGSKA (reference sequence). The V gene end was trimmed by 1 base and the J gene end by 1 base; junction bases not matched to a gene: 8. The CDR3 nucleotides read TGCAGTGCTAGAGGTCAATCGGGACAGGGTTCCTACAATGAGCAGTTCTTC. It codes for CSARGQSGQGSYNEQFF.

This rearrangement joins TRBV6-1 to TRBJ1-6; the D is unclear. V was cut by 4 bases and J by 0 bases, with 7 bases left in between. Germline loops: CDR1 MNHNS, CDR2 SASEGT. There are 15 residues in the CDR3. The CDR3 nucleotides read TGTGCCAGCAGTGGACGGAGCTCCTATAATTCACCCCTCCACTTT. Translated, it gives CASSGRSSYNSPLHF.

This clonotype appeared a few times. V and J are TRBV10-3 and TRBJ2-7; no definite D call. The V end lost 3 bases, the J end lost 5 bases, and 5 bases lay between the germline ends. This CDR3 is 11 amino acids long. In germline, CDR1 is ENHRY, CDR2 SYGVKD. DNA for the CDR3: TGTGCCATCAGTGAAGTAAACGAGCAGTACTTC. As protein: CAISEVNEQYF.

The J gene is TRBJ2-2, the V gene TRBV28; the match to TRBD2 covers 14 bases. The CDR3 has 19 amino acids. With V trimmed by 3 bases and J by 4 bases, 10 bases remained unmatched. Germline-derived CDR1 and CDR2 are MDHEN and SYDVKM. The CDR3 sequence: CASSLAGLAGGRITGELFF. DNA of the CDR3: TGTGCCAGCAGTTTGGCCGGACTAGCGGGAGGCCGGATCACCGGGGAGCTGTTTTTT.

This rearrangement joins TRBV20-1 to TRBJ2-5, with D possibly matching TRBD2 (5 bases). Trimming took off 0 bases at V and 4 bases at J, with 12 bases between the two ends. The CDR3 has 14 amino acids. CDR1 is DFQATT and CDR2 is SNEGSKA in the germline V gene (reference sequence). DNA for the CDR3: TGCAGTGCTAGAGACCTAGCCCGGGGAGAGACCCAGTACTTC. Residues: CSARDLARGETQYF.

This clonotype was detected only a few times. V gene TRBV11-2 combines with J gene TRBJ1-1; D gene ambiguous. Germline lookup yields CDR1 SGHAT and CDR2 FQNNGV. The V and J ends lost 0 bases and 7 bases respectively, with 9 bases between them. The CDR3 covers 13 residues. CDR3 in amino acids: CASSLDRSSEAFF. In DNA form, the CDR3 reads TGTGCCAGCAGCTTAGATCGCAGTAGTGAAGCTTTCTTT.

The genes are TRBV5-5 and TRBJ2-7, with D perhaps matching TRBD1 (9 bases). V lost 4 bases to trimming and J lost 4 bases, with 18 bases between them. This CDR3 contains 15 residues. Germline V CDR1 and CDR2: SGHKS, YYEKEE (reference sequence). The CDR3 sequence is CASSREGTGLYEQYF. CDR3 in DNA: TGTGCCAGCAGCCGGGAGGGGACAGGGTTGTACGAGCAGTACTTC. Based on the CDR3 plus reference TRBV5-5 and TRBJ2-7, the full variable domain is DAGVTQSPTHLIKTRGQQVTLRCSPISGHKSVSWYQQVLGQGPQFIFQYYEKEERGRGNFPDRFSARQFPNYSSELNVNALLLGDSALYLCASSREGTGLYEQYFGPGTRLTVT.

There are a few counts of this clonotype. The V call is TRBV25-1, the J call TRBJ2-7; 9 positions agree with TRBD1. V dropped 5 bases and J dropped 2; count of bases not matched to a gene: 4. CDR3 length: 14 amino acids. The germline gives CDR1 MGHDK, CDR2 SYGVNS. CDR3 sequence: CASSRQGVTYEQYF. The CDR3 coding sequence is TGTGCCAGCAGTAGACAGGGGGTAACCTACGAGCAGTACTTC.

The rearrangement joins TRBV11-3 to TRBJ2-7; D perhaps matches TRBD2 (5 bases). The CDR3 sequence is 13 residues long. Germline assignment: CDR1 SGHNT and CDR2 YENEEA. V was clipped by 0 bases and J by 5 bases, with 8 bases between them. Here the CDR3 reads CASSLEGEDEQYF. The DNA of the CDR3 is TGTGCCAGCAGCTTAGAGGGAGAGGACGAGCAGTACTTC.

The chain is built from TRBV27 and TRBJ2-7; tentatively, D is TRBD2 (7 bases). V was clipped by 0 bases and J by 1 base, with 10 bases between them. The CDR3 covers 15 residues. Germline-derived CDR1 and CDR2 are MNHEY and SMNVEV (reference sequence). Here the CDR3 reads CASSLSGGASYEQYF. Here the CDR3 DNA reads TGTGCCAGCAGTTTATCGGGGGGGGCGTCCTACGAGCAGTACTTC.

A single count supports this clonotype. This chain links TRBV28 with TRBJ1-2; the D is unclear. The V gene lost 3 bases and the J gene lost 6 bases, with 14 bases spanning the gap. Germline V CDR1 and CDR2: MDHEN, SYDVKM. The CDR3 has 14 residues. CDR3 amino acids: CASSFPGEGHGYTF. The CDR3 DNA is TGTGCCAGCAGTTTCCCCGGGGAAGGGCATGGCTACACCTTC.

This chain uses TRBV12-3 or TRBV12-4 with TRBJ2-2, with 8 bases aligning to TRBD2. The trim removed 5 bases at V and 5 bases at J, leaving 16 bases unmatched. The CDR3 contains 18 residues. The DNA for the CDR3 is TGTGCCAGCAGTCCAACCGTAGCGGGGAGAACTTTGACCGGGGAGCTGTTTTTT. Translated: CASSPTVAGRTLTGELFF.

This chain uses TRBV4-1 with TRBJ1-2; 9 nucleotides line up with TRBD1. The CDR3 covers 16 residues. Trimming took 3 bases from V and 0 from J; bases not matched to a gene: 5. Germline V gene sequence: CDR1 MGHRA, CDR2 YSYEKL. For the CDR3, the DNA is TGCGCCAGCAGCCACCCGACAGGGGGGGCTAACTATGGCTACACCTTC. This codes for CASSHPTGGANYGYTF.

The genes are TRBV28 and TRBJ1-5; D might be TRBD1 (6 bases). This CDR3 has 16 residues. Trimming pared 7 bases from V and 0 bases from J, leaving 16 bases between. Germline V lookup: CDR1 MDHEN, CDR2 SYDVKM. In DNA form, the CDR3 reads TGTGCCAGCATTCTAGGGGGGGCTTATAGCAATCAGCCCCAGCATTTT. It codes for CASILGGAYSNQPQHF.

This sequence joins TRBV12-3 or TRBV12-4 and TRBJ1-4, with 8 nucleotides matching TRBD1. V lost 2 bases, J lost 13 bases, and 3 bases stayed unmatched. The CDR3 extends over 12 amino acids. CDR3: CASSLSGQGLFF. The CDR3, as DNA: TGTGCCAGCAGTTTATCAGGACAGGGACTGTTTTTT.